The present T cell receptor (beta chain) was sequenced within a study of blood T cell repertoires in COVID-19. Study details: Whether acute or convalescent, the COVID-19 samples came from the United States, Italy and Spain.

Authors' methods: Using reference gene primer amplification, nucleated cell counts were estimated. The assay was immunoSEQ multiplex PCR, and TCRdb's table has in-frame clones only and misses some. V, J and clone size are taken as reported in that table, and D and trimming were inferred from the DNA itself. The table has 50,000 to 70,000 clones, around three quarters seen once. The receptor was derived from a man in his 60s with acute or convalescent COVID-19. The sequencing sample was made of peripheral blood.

CDR3 DNA: TGTGCCATCAGTCCGGCGGAGTCAGATACGCAGTATTTT. Translating it yields CAISPAESDTQYF. This rearrangement joins TRBV10-3 to TRBJ2-3, with D hard to call. CDR1 ENHRY and CDR2 SYGVKD come from the germline V gene. The CDR3 length is 13 residues. The V end was cut by 5 bases, the J end by 4 bases, with 10 bases between.